This T cell receptor (beta chain) was identified in a study of OX40 agonist ivuxolimab in advanced cancers. The CDR3 runs to 12 residues. The germline V and J ends were trimmed by 6 bases and 2 bases, with 7 bases remaining between them. Germline CDR1 SNHLY, CDR2 FYNNEI. Assay used: immunoSEQ multiplex PCR; TCRdb lists only in-frame clones, some missing. The table lists some 80,000 clones, 80% to 90% of them singletons. The sequence came from an adult with an advanced solid tumor such as melanoma, head and neck, liver or kidney cancer. The material was CD4+ or CD8+ T cells sorted from blood, obtained in a trial of the OX40 agonist ivuxolimab. J is TRBJ2-5 and V is TRBV2; no firm D call. The CDR3 nucleotides read TGTGCCAGCAGAGGGAATCAAGAGACCCAGTACTTC. Amino acids: CASRGNQETQYF.